The clone carrying this TCR beta chain was detected ten times or more. Its cognate antigen is unknown. TCR beta CDR3 region amplification was performed from RNA transcripts. An initial round of RT-PCR targeting the TCR CDR3 relied on the HTBI primer set. TCRdb recomputed calls from the multiplex PCR reads with MiXCR, one row per CDR3 protein. Among more than 500,000 distinct CDR3 sequences listed, 46% were seen once. Germline values: CDR1 ENHRY, CDR2 SYGVKD. The ends lost 10 bases at V and 1 base at J; junction bases unmatched: 6. The CDR3 is 15 amino acids. Pregnant or lactating patients were excluded, as were those with uncontrolled infection or other autoimmune disease. The record originates from a study of T cells in Graves' hyperthyroidism and ophthalmopathy. General study results and limits: In the analysis, a 13 V-J model separated ophthalmopathy from stable hyperthyroidism.

Material: peripheral blood or thyroid tissue (not recorded which). The gene calls are TRBV10-3 and TRBJ2-6, with 8 bases fitting TRBD1. This TCR derives from an adult woman with Graves' disease, either hyperthyroidism or ophthalmopathy (not recorded which). This chain's CDR3 is CATWTGRSGANVLTF. For the CDR3, the DNA is TGTGCCACCTGGACAGGGCGGTCTGGGGCCAACGTCCTGACTTTC.